This TCR beta chain was documented in a study of blood T cell repertoires in COVID-19. Turning to the study itself: T cells, B-cell-depleted T cells, or PBMCs supplied cDNA or gDNA.

Individuals drawn from 24 US areas were roughly 18 to 100 years old. Before being deemed recovered, Cohort 3 donors had two negative PCRs, clearance, or symptom resolution. As originally analysed: Amplification with reference gene primers provided the estimates of nucleated cell counts. Libraries were prepared by immunoSEQ multiplex PCR; TCRdb keeps only in-frame clonotypes and omits some of them. The V and J calls and clone size were taken over from that table, and D and trimming were inferred from the DNA. The table includes about 300,000 clones, about 85% detected once. The receptor's source is a woman aged 25-40 years who had recovered from COVID-19. The sequencing sample was made of PBMCs or T cells enriched from blood (not recorded which).

CDR3 sequence: CASSTRTGTSGGFLPEQYF. CDR3 nucleotide sequence: TGTGCCAGCAGCACGCGTACCGGGACTAGCGGGGGGTTCCTCCCGGAGCAGTACTTC. The chain has TRBV3-1 (or the pseudogene TRBV3-2) and TRBJ2-7; 15 positions match TRBD2. Germline CDR1 and CDR2: LGHDT and YNNKEL (reference sequence). This CDR3 is 19 amino acids long. V trimming: 5 bases; J trimming: 7 bases; junction bases outside the gene matches: 18.